One sample yielded the 32 T cell receptor beta chains listed below, sequenced in a study of blood T cell repertoires in COVID-19. The assay was immunoSEQ multiplex PCR, and TCRdb's table has in-frame clones only and misses some. The sample has about 130,000 clones; less than 90% are singletons. The sample comprised PBMCs or T cells enriched from blood (not recorded which). The source of these receptors is a woman aged 45-60 years who had recovered from COVID-19.

The rearrangement joins TRBV3-1 (or the pseudogene TRBV3-2) to TRBJ2-1, with 8 nucleotides matching TRBD1. V was pared by 2 bases and J by 0 bases, with 0 bases of the junction left unmatched. This CDR3 has 15 amino acids. CDR1 and CDR2 from the germline V gene are LGHDT and YNNKEL (reference sequence). The DNA of the CDR3 is TGTGCCAGCAGCCAAACAGGGGGCTCCTACAATGAGCAGTTCTTC. Amino acids: CASSQTGGSYNEQFF.

The V and J genes are TRBV19 and TRBJ1-1, with D hard to call. This CDR3 comprises 13 residues. CDR1 is LNHDA and CDR2 is SQIVND in the germline V gene (reference sequence). Deletions cut 1 base from V and 7 bases from J, with 10 bases between. The CDR3 coding sequence is TGTGCCAGTAGTATAGGAGGGTTAGGTGAAGCTTTCTTT. Its translation: CASSIGGLGEAFF.

This chain links TRBV7-2 with TRBJ2-3; D may be TRBD2 (5 bases). This CDR3 is built from 14 residues. Trimming removed 6 bases at V and 4 bases at J, with 14 bases between. Germline V gene sequence: CDR1 SGHTA, CDR2 FQGNSA. The CDR3 region has the DNA TGTGCCAGCAGTCGCGGGTCCGGGCCAGATACGCAGTATTTT. Translating it yields CASSRGSGPDTQYF.

This sequence joins TRBV30 and TRBJ1-6; tentatively, D is TRBD1 (6 bases). The CDR3 is 15 residues long. V lost 2 bases and J 10 bases, leaving 18 bases between the germline ends. CDR1 and CDR2 (germline): GTSNPN, SVGIG (reference sequence). CDR3 residues: CAWSPTRTVYSPLHF. DNA of the CDR3: TGTGCCTGGAGTCCGACTCGGACAGTATACTCACCCCTCCACTTT.

V is TRBV24-1 and J is TRBJ1-2; 8 bases agree with TRBD1. From germline, CDR1 is KGHDR and CDR2 SFDVKD. The V and J ends lost 5 bases and 8 bases, in that order; junction bases with no gene match: 9. The CDR3 loop spans 14 amino acids. Here the CDR3 DNA reads TGTGCCACCAGTGGCGCGGACAGGGCCCACGGCTACACCTTC. This gives the protein CATSGADRAHGYTF.

This sequence joins TRBV7-2 and TRBJ2-3; possible D gene TRBD1, 6 bases. Germline CDR1 is SGHTA and CDR2 is FQGNSA. Between the trimmed V and J ends, which lost 3 bases and 0 bases, there was a span of 13 bases. This CDR3 region has 16 residues. In DNA form, the CDR3 reads TGTGCCAGCAGCTTCTCTCTCGGACAGAGCACAGATACGCAGTATTTT. Its translation is CASSFSLGQSTDTQYF.

This chain uses TRBV24-1 with TRBJ1-2; D gene ambiguous. V shed 8 bases and J shed 0 bases, with 18 bases lying between them. There are 16 residues in the CDR3. Germline V gene lookup returns CDR1 KGHDR and CDR2 SFDVKD. The CDR3 spells CATNSLTDNPNYGYTF. Written as DNA, the CDR3 is TGTGCCACCAATAGTTTAACAGATAATCCTAACTATGGCTACACCTTC.

V and J are TRBV19 and TRBJ2-3; TRBD2 agrees at 10 bases. After removal of 5 bases from V and 2 bases from J, the junction contained 16 bases not matched to a gene. The CDR3 totals 19 residues. Germline V lookup: CDR1 LNHDA, CDR2 SQIVND (reference sequence). CDR3 residues: CASSPSQGLAGASTDTQYF. CDR3 in DNA: TGTGCCAGTAGTCCAAGTCAAGGGCTAGCGGGGGCCTCCACAGATACGCAGTATTTT.

CDR3 sequence: CASSYGRGGNQPQHF. In DNA form, the CDR3 reads TGTGCCAGCAGTTACGGCAGGGGTGGCAATCAGCCCCAGCATTTT. V usage is TRBV6-6 and J usage is TRBJ1-5; TRBD1 is a possible D gene (6 bases). Trimming pared 2 bases from V and 2 bases from J, leaving 10 bases between. The germline V gene encodes CDR1 MNHNY and CDR2 SVGAGI (reference sequence). The CDR3 length is 15 residues.

The V call is TRBV30, the J call TRBJ1-5; possibly TRBD1 for D (6 bases). Looked up from germline, CDR1 is GTSNPN and CDR2 is SVGIG (reference sequence). V dropped 0 bases and J dropped 7 bases, with 10 bases sitting between them. There are 13 residues in the CDR3. The CDR3 loop reads CAWSVQGGQPQHF. The CDR3 bases are TGTGCCTGGAGTGTACAGGGTGGACAGCCCCAGCATTTT.

Written as DNA, the CDR3 is TGTGCCACCAGTGACACCGGGACTAGCGGGGGCAATGAGCAGTTCTTC. Its translation: CATSDTGTSGGNEQFF. The chain links TRBV24-1 to TRBJ2-1; 14 bases map to TRBD2. With 4 bases clipped from V and 6 bases from J, the junction kept 4 bases outside the gene matches. Germline V lookup: CDR1 KGHDR, CDR2 SFDVKD. The CDR3 runs to 16 residues.

Written as DNA, the CDR3 is TGTGCCACCAGTGATTTGGGGTTCGGGCTAGCGGAGATCCAAGAGACCCAGTACTTC. Encoded protein: CATSDLGFGLAEIQETQYF. V and J are TRBV24-1 and TRBJ2-5; 7 positions agree with TRBD2. The CDR3 sequence is 19 residues long. CDR1 and CDR2 (germline): KGHDR, SFDVKD. V shed 0 bases and J 1 base; nucleotides not matched to a gene: 13.

This clone has only a few counts. CDR3 amino acids: CASSSSGGTYNEQFF. Written as DNA, the CDR3 is TGTGCCAGCAGCTCTTCGGGGGGAACCTACAATGAGCAGTTCTTC. The chain joins TRBV11-3 to TRBJ2-1, with 7 positions matching TRBD2. The CDR3 spans 15 residues. V lost 4 bases to trimming and J lost 2 bases; unmatched junction nucleotides: 5. Per the germline V gene, CDR1 is SGHNT and CDR2 is YENEEA.

The table lists this clone with a few counts. CDR3 amino acids: CASSPRDMVDYGYTF. The CDR3, as DNA: TGTGCCAGCAGCCCCCGGGACATGGTAGACTATGGCTACACCTTC. The chain combines TRBV7-9 with TRBJ1-2, with D possibly matching TRBD1 (6 bases). The CDR3 has 15 amino acids. Deletions cut 5 bases from V and 3 bases from J, with 16 bases between. Germline assignment: CDR1 SEHNR and CDR2 FQNEAQ (reference sequence).

This chain connects TRBV4-1 to TRBJ2-2; 12 bases match TRBD2. The germline V gene encodes CDR1 MGHRA and CDR2 YSYEKL. CDR3 length equals 19 residues. V lost 0 bases, J lost 0 bases, and 5 bases stayed unmatched. The CDR3 loop reads CASSQDRSSGGANTGELFF. CDR3 nucleotide sequence: TGCGCCAGCAGCCAAGACCGGTCTAGCGGGGGGGCGAACACCGGGGAGCTGTTTTTT.

V and J are TRBV18 and TRBJ1-2, with TRBD1 matching 7 bases. The CDR3 covers 17 residues. The germline V gene has CDR1 KGHSH and CDR2 LQKENI. The junction had 13 bases not matched to a gene; V was cut back by 3 bases and J by 3 bases. For the CDR3, the DNA is TGTGCCAGCTCACCCCCCCACGAGACAGGGAGGTACTATGGCTACACCTTC. The encoded protein is CASSPPHETGRYYGYTF.

The chain is built from TRBV4-1 and TRBJ2-5; 11 nucleotides align to TRBD1. The V and J ends lost 1 base and 5 bases, in that order; junction bases with no gene match: 6. The germline V gene encodes CDR1 MGHRA and CDR2 YSYEKL. The CDR3 has 16 residues. CDR3: CASSQVPGQGAETQYF. DNA of the CDR3: TGCGCCAGCAGCCAAGTCCCCGGACAGGGGGCCGAGACCCAGTACTTC.

This chain uses TRBV7-3 with TRBJ1-1; maybe TRBD1 (6 bases). The germline V gene encodes CDR1 SGHTA and CDR2 FQGTGA. CDR3 length: 14 amino acids. V lost 5 bases and J 1 base, leaving 11 bases between the germline ends. As DNA, the CDR3 is TGTGCCAGCAGCCGACAGGCGGGGAACACTGAAGCTTTCTTT. This translates into CASSRQAGNTEAFF.

V and J are TRBV3-1 (or the pseudogene TRBV3-2) and TRBJ2-5, with TRBD2 matching 8 bases. The V and J ends lost 0 bases and 6 bases, in that order; junction bases with no gene match: 9. The CDR3 loop spans 16 amino acids. CDR1 is LGHDT and CDR2 is YNNKEL in the germline V gene (reference sequence). The CDR3, as DNA: TGTGCCAGCAGCCAAGATCTGGTAGGCGGGGGGAAGACCCAGTACTTC. As protein: CASSQDLVGGGKTQYF.

J is TRBJ1-1 and V is TRBV3-1 (or the pseudogene TRBV3-2), with 7 bases matching TRBD1. V shed 3 bases, J shed 3 bases, and the junction held 4 bases outside the gene matches. Germline-derived CDR1 and CDR2 are LGHDT and YNNKEL (reference sequence). The CDR3 runs 14 residues. The CDR3 sequence is CASSHTGVDTEAFF. For the CDR3, the DNA is TGTGCCAGCAGCCATACAGGGGTGGACACTGAAGCTTTCTTT.

In its sample, this clone was seen a few times. The genes are TRBV2 and TRBJ2-2, with D perhaps TRBD1 (6 bases). CDR3 length equals 15 residues. V lost 7 bases and J 0 bases, leaving 12 bases between the germline ends. CDR1 SNHLY and CDR2 FYNNEI come from the germline V gene. DNA for the CDR3: TGTGCCAGCAAAGGGCAGGGGACGAACACCGGGGAGCTGTTTTTT. This encodes CASKGQGTNTGELFF.

The gene calls are TRBV3-1 (or the pseudogene TRBV3-2) and TRBJ1-5; TRBD1 agrees at 10 bases. The CDR3 is made up of 19 amino acids. The germline V gene has CDR1 LGHDT and CDR2 YNNKEL (reference sequence). Trimming at V came to 1 base and at J to 3 bases, leaving 12 bases not matched to a gene. The CDR3 loop reads CASSQVGEDRGYSNQPQHF. CDR3 sequence (DNA): TGTGCCAGCAGCCAAGTAGGGGAGGACAGGGGGTATTCCAATCAGCCCCAGCATTTT.

This clone was detected once. The V and J genes are TRBV7-6 and TRBJ1-3, with a tentative D call TRBD1 (5 bases). The CDR3 runs to 14 residues. Trimming stripped 5 bases from V and 4 bases from J, with 12 bases between. CDR1 SGHVS and CDR2 FNYEAQ come from the germline V gene. This chain's CDR3 is CASSVGGSGNTIYF. DNA for the CDR3: TGTGCCAGCAGCGTCGGGGGATCCGGAAACACCATATATTTT.

CDR3 protein: CASSSGGGQETQYF. The DNA for the CDR3 is TGTGCCAGCAGTTCCGGGGGGGGACAAGAGACCCAGTACTTC. This chain connects TRBV6-5 to TRBJ2-5, with 8 bases fitting TRBD2. The junction had 3 bases not matched to a gene; V was cut back by 4 bases and J by 2 bases. The length of the CDR3 is 14 residues. Per germline, CDR1 MNHEY and CDR2 SVGAGI.

This clone was observed many times. The chain carries TRBV9 and TRBJ2-7, with 8 positions matching TRBD1. V was clipped by 4 bases and J by 0 bases; unmatched bases: 6. The CDR3 is 15 residues long. Germline CDR1 SGDLS, CDR2 YYNGEE. The CDR3 region has the DNA TGTGCCAGCAGCCTCAGACAGGGGTTCTCCTACGAGCAGTACTTC. It codes for CASSLRQGFSYEQYF.

The chain uses TRBV7-2 and TRBJ2-3; D remains ambiguous. The CDR3 length is 12 residues. Trimming removed 7 bases from V and 2 bases from J, with 7 bases in between. The germline V gene encodes CDR1 SGHTA and CDR2 FQGNSA. The CDR3: CASTKFTDTQYF. The CDR3 DNA reads as TGTGCCAGCACCAAATTCACAGATACGCAGTATTTT.

The chain combines TRBV27 with TRBJ1-1; D is unclear. V lost 1 base, J lost 1 base, and 7 bases lay in between. This CDR3 has 14 amino acids. The germline V gene encodes CDR1 MNHEY and CDR2 SMNVEV (reference sequence). For the CDR3, the DNA is TGTGCCAGCAGTTTATTACAGCAGAACACTGAAGCTTTCTTT. Its protein product is CASSLLQQNTEAFF.

The rearrangement uses TRBV5-1 and TRBJ2-3, with unresolved D. Trimming cost V 0 bases and J 2 bases, with 4 bases left between them. This CDR3 is 13 amino acids long. The germline V gene has CDR1 SGHRS and CDR2 YFSETQ. In DNA form, the CDR3 reads TGCGCCAGCAGCTTGGATAACACAGATACGCAGTATTTT. Amino acids: CASSLDNTDTQYF.

The chain joins TRBV2 to TRBJ1-4; TRBD1 is a possible D gene (5 bases). CDR3 length equals 14 residues. Germline CDR1 reads SNHLY; CDR2 reads FYNNEI. Trimming removed 5 bases from V and 6 bases from J, with 13 bases in between. For the CDR3, the DNA is TGTGCCAGCAGTTACCCGGGGGGGGATGAAAAACTGTTTTTT. Protein product: CASSYPGGDEKLFF.

The V call is TRBV4-3, the J call TRBJ1-5; D is perhaps TRBD1 (6 bases). CDR1 and CDR2 (germline): LGHNA, YSLEER. This CDR3 has 17 amino acids. Deletions cut 0 bases from V and 2 bases from J, with 14 bases between. The CDR3 sequence: CASSQDVGAGGNQPQHF. The CDR3 DNA reads as TGCGCCAGCAGCCAAGATGTGGGGGCTGGAGGCAATCAGCCCCAGCATTTT.

The chain links TRBV7-2 to TRBJ1-5; a weak D match, TRBD1 (6 bases). From germline, CDR1 is SGHTA and CDR2 FQGNSA. Trimming cost V 5 bases and J 9 bases, with 11 bases left between them. The CDR3 extends over 12 amino acids. Here the CDR3 reads CASSGGGRPQHF. The DNA for the CDR3 is TGTGCCAGCAGCGGGGGGGGGCGGCCCCAGCATTTT.

The chain couples TRBV6-5 to TRBJ2-7; 7 bases match TRBD1. V trimming: 4 bases; J trimming: 3 bases; junction bases outside the gene matches: 3. Germline loops: CDR1 MNHEY, CDR2 SVGAGI. This CDR3 is 13 amino acids long. The CDR3, as DNA: TGTGCCAGCAGTTTCCCAGGGGGCTACGAGCAGTACTTC. Its translation is CASSFPGGYEQYF.